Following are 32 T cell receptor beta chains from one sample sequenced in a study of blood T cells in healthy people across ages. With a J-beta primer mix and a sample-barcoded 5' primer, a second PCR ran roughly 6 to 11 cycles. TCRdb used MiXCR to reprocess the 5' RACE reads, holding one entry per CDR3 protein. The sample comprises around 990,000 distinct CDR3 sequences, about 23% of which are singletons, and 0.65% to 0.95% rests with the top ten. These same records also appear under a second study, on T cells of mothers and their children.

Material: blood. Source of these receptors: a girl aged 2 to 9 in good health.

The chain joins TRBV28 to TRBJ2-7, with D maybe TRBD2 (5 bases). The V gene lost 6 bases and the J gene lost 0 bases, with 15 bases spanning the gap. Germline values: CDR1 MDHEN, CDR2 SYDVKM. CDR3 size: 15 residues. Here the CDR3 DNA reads TGTGCCAGCAGGACCGGCGGGCCTTACTCCTACGAGCAGTACTTC. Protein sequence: CASRTGGPYSYEQYF.

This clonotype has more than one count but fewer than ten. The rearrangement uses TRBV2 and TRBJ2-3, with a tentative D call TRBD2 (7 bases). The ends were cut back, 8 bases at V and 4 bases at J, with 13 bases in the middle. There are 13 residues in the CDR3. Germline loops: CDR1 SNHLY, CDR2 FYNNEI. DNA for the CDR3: TGTGCCAGCTCCGGGGAGGGGGCAGATACGCAGTATTTT. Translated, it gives CASSGEGADTQYF.

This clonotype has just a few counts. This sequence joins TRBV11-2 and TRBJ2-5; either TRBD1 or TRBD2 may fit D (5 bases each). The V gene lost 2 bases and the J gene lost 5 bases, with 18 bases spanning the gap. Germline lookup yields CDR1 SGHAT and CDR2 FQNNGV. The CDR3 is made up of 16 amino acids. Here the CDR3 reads CASSLRGTYRGETQYF. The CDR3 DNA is TGTGCCAGCAGCTTACGAGGGACCTATCGAGGGGAGACCCAGTACTTC.

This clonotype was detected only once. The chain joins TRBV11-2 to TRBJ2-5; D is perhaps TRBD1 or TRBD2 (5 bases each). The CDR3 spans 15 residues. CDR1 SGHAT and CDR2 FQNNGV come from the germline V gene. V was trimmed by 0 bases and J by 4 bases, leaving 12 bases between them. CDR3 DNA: TGTGCCAGCAGCTTAGATGGGACCATTAGAGAGACCCAGTACTTC. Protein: CASSLDGTIRETQYF.

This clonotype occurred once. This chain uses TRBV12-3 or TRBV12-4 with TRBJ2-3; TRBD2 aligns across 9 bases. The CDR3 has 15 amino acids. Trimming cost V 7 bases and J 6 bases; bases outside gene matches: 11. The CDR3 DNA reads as TGTGCCAGCAAGGTTGGTAGCGGGAGAGTGGATACGCAGTATTTT. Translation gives CASKVGSGRVDTQYF.

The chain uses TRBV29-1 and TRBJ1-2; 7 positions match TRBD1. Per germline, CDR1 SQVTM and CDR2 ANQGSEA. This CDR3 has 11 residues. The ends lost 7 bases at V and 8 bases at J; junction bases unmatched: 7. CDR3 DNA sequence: TGCAGCGCAAAGGGGGCGAGGGGCTACACCTTC. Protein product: CSAKGARGYTF.

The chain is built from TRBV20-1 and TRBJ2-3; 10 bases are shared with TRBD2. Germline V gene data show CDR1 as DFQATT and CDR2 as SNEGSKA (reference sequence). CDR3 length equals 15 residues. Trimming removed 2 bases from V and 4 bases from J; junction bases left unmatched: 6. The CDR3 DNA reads TGCAGTGCTAGACCGCTAGCGGGAGTATCAGATACGCAGTATTTT. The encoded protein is CSARPLAGVSDTQYF.

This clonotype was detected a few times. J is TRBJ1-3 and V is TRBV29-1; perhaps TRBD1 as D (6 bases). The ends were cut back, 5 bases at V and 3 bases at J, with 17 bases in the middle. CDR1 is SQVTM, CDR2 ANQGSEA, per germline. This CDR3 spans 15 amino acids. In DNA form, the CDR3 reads TGCAGCGTTCAGGGGACGAGGCTTAATGGAAACACCATATATTTT. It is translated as CSVQGTRLNGNTIYF.

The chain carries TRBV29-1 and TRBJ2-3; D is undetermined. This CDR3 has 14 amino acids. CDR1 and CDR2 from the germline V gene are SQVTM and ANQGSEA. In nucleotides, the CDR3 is TGCAGTATCAGGACGGTTACTAGCACAGATACGCAGTATTTT. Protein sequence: CSIRTVTSTDTQYF.

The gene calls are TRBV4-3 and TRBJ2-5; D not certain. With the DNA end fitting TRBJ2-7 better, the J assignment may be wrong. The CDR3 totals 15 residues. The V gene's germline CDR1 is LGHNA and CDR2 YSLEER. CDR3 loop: CASSQVGFGDYEQYF. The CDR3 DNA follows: TGCGCCAGCAGCCAAGTAGGCTTTGGGGACTACGAGCAGTACTTC.

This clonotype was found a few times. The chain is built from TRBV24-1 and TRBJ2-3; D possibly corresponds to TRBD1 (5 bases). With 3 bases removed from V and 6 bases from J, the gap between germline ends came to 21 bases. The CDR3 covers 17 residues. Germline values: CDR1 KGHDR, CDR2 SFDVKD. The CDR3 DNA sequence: TGTGCCACCAGTGATGAGGCGACAGACGATAACTGGGATACGCAGTATTTT. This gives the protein CATSDEATDDNWDTQYF.

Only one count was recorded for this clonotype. CDR3 sequence reads: CASGTGGPAYEQYF. The CDR3 DNA reads TGTGCCAGTGGAACCGGGGGGCCCGCCTACGAGCAGTACTTC. The chain carries TRBV19 and TRBJ2-5; the D gene is possibly TRBD2 (7 bases). The DNA end lines up better with TRBJ2-7; the J call may be wrong. The CDR3 sequence is 14 residues long. CDR1 and CDR2 (germline): LNHDA, SQIVND (reference sequence).

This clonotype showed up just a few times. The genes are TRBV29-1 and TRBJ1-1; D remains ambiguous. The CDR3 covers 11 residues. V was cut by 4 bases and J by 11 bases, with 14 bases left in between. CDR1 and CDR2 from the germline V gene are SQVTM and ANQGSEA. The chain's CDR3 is CSVVNGLGAFF. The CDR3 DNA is TGCAGCGTTGTAAACGGCCTGGGGGCTTTCTTT.

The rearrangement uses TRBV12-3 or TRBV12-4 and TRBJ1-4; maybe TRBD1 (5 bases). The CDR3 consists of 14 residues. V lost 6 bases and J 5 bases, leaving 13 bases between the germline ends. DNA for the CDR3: TGTGCCAGCAGGAGGGGTCTTATAAATGAAAAACTGTTTTTT. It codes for CASRRGLINEKLFF.

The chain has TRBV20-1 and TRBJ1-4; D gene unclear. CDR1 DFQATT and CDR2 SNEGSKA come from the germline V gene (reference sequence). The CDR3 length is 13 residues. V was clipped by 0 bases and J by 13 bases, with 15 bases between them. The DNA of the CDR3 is TGCAGTGCTAGAGATCCGTCTGGGATGGGACTGTTTTTT. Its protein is CSARDPSGMGLFF.

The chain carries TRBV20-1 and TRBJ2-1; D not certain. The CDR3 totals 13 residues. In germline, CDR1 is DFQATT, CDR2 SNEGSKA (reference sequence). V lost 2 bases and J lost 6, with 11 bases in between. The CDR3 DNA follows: TGCAGTGCTAGAAAAAATGGGGTCAATGAGCAGTTCTTC. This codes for CSARKNGVNEQFF.

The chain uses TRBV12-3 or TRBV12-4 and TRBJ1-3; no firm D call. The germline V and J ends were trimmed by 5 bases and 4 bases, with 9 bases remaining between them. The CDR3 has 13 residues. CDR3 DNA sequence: TGTGCCAGCAGTGAGACGGGAGGAAACACCATATATTTT. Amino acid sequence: CASSETGGNTIYF.

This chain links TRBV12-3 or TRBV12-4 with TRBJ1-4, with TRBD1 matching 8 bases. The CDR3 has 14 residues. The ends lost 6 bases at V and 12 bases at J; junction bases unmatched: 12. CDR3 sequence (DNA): TGTGCCAGCAGCACCCCAGGGGGCATTTGGGAACTGTTTTTT. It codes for CASSTPGGIWELFF.

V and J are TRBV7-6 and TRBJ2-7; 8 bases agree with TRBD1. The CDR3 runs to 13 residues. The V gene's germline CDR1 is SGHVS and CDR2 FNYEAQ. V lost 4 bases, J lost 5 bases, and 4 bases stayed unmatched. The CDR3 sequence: CASSSPGQDEQYF. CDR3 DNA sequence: TGTGCCAGCAGCTCCCCGGGACAGGACGAGCAGTACTTC.

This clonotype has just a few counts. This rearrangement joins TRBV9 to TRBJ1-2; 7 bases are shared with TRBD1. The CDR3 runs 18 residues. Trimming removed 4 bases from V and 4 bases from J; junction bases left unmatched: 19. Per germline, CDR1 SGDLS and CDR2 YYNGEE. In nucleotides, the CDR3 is TGTGCCAGCAGCTCCCGTGTGTTGCAAAGGGGACAGCGCTATGGCTACACCTTC. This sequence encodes CASSSRVLQRGQRYGYTF.

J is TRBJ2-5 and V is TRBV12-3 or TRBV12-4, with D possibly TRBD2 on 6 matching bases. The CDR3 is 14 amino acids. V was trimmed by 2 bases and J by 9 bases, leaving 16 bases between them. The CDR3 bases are TGTGCCAGCAGTTTAAGGACTAACGACGGGGCCCAGTACTTC. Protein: CASSLRTNDGAQYF.

This CDR3 is CASSQVRSGANVLTF. The CDR3 DNA follows: TGTGCCAGCAGCCAAGTTCGTTCTGGGGCCAACGTCCTGACTTTC. The rearrangement uses TRBV14 and TRBJ2-6; D unclear. Germline CDR1 and CDR2: SGHDN and FVKESK. V was clipped by 1 base and J by 1 base, with 5 bases between them. The CDR3 extends over 15 amino acids.

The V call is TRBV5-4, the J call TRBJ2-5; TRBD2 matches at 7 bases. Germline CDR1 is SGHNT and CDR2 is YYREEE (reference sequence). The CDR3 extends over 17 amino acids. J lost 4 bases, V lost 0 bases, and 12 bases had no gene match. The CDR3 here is CASSLAGFLAAGETQYF. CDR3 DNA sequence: TGTGCCAGCAGCTTGGCCGGCTTTCTAGCGGCAGGAGAGACCCAGTACTTC.

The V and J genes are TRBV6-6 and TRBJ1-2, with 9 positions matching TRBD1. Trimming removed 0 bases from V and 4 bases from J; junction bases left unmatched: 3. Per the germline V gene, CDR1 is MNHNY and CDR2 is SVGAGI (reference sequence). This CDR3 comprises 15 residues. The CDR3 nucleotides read TGTGCCAGCAGTTACTCGGGACAGGGAGTCTATGGCTACACCTTC. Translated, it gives CASSYSGQGVYGYTF.

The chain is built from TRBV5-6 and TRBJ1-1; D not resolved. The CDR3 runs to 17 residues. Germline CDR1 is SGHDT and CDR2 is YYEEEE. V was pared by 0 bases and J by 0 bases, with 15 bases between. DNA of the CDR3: TGTGCCAGCAGCTTGGCCATTCCGGGGAATATGAACACTGAAGCTTTCTTT. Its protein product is CASSLAIPGNMNTEAFF.

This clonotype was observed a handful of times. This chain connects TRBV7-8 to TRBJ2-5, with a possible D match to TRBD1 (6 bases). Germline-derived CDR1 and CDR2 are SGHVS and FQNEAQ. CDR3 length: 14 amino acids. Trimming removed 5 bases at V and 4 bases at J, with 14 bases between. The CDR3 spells CASSLFRDTETQYF. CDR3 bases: TGTGCCAGCAGCCTCTTCCGGGACACAGAGACCCAGTACTTC.

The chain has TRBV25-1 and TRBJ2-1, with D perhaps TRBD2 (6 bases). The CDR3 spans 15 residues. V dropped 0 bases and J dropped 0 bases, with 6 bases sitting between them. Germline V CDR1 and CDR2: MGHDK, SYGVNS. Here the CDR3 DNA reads TGTGCCAGCAGTGAATACGGGAGCTCCTACAATGAGCAGTTCTTC. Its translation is CASSEYGSSYNEQFF.

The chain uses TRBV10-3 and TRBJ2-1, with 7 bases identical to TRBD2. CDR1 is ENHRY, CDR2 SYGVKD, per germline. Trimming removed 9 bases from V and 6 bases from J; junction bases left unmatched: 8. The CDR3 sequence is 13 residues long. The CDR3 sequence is CAILREGINEQFF. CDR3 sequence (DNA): TGTGCCATATTGAGGGAGGGTATCAATGAGCAGTTCTTC.

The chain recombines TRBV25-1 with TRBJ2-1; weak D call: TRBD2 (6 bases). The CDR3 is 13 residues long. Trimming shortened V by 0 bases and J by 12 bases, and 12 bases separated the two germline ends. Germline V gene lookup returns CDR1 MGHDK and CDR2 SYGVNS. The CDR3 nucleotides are TGTGCCAGCAGTGAATACGGAGGGACTTCGCAGTTCTTC. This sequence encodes CASSEYGGTSQFF.

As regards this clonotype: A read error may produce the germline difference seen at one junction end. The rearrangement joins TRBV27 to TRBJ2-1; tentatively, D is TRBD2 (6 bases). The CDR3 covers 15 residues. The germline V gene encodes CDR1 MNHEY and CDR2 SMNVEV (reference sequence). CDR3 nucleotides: TGCGCCAGCAGTCCCGGGAGAGCGGCCTACAATGAGCAGTTCTTC. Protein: CASSPGRAAYNEQFF.

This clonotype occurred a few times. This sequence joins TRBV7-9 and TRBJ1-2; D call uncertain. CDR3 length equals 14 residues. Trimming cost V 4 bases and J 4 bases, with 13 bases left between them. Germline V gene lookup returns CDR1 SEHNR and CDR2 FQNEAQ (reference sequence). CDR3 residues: CASSSPGQFYGYTF. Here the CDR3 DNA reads TGTGCCAGCAGCTCCCCTGGGCAGTTCTATGGCTACACCTTC.

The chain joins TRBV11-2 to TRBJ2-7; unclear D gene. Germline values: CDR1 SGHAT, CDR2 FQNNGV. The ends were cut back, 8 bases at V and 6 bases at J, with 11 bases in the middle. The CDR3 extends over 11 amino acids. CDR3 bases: TGTGCCAGCGCCTTTCCGGGCGAGCAGTACTTC. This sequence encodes CASAFPGEQYF.